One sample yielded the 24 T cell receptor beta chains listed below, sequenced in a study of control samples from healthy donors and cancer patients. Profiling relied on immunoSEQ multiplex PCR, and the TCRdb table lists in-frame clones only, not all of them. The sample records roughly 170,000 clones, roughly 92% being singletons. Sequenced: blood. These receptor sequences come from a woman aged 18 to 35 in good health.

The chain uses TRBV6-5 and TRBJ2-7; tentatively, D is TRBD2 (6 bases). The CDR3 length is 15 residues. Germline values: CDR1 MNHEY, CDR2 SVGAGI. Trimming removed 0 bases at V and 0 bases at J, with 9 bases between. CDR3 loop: CASSYSGGVSYEQYF. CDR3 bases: TGTGCCAGCAGTTACTCGGGAGGTGTCTCCTACGAGCAGTACTTC.

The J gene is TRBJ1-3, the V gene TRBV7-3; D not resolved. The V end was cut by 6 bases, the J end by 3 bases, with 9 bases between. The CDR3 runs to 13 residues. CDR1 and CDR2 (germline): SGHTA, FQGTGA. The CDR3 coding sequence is TGTGCCAGCAGTCCACGGGGTGGAAACACCATATATTTT. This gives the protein CASSPRGGNTIYF. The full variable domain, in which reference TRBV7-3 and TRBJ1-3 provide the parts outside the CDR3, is GAGVSQTPSNKVTEKGKYVELRCDPISGHTALYWYRQSLGQGPEFLIYFQGTGAADDSGLPNDRFFAVRPEGSVSTLKIQRTERGDSAVYLCASSPRGGNTIYFGEGSWLTVV.

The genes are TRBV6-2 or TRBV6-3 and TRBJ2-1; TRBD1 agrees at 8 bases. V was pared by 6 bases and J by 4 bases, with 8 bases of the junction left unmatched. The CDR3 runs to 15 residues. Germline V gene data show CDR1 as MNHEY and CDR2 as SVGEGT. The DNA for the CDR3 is TGTGCCAGCAGCCCACAGGGGGTTTCATACAATGAGCAGTTCTTC. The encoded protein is CASSPQGVSYNEQFF.

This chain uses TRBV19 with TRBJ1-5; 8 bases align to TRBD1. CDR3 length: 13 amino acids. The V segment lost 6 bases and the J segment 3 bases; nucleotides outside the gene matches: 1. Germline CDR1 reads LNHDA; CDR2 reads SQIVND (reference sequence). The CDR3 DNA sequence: TGTGCCAGTAGGGACAGGGTCAATCAGCCCCAGCATTTT. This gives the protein CASRDRVNQPQHF. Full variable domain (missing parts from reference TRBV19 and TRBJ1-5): DGGITQSPKYLFRKEGQNVTLSCEQNLNHDAMYWYRQDPGQGLRLIYYSQIVNDFQKGDIAEGYSVSREKKESFPLTVTSAQKNPTAFYLCASRDRVNQPQHFGDGTRLSIL.

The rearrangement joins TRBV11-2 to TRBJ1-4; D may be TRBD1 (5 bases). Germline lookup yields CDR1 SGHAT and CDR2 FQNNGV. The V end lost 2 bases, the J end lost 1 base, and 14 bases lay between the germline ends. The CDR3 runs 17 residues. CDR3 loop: CASSLSPWGETNEKLFF. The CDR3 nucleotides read TGTGCCAGCAGCTTAAGTCCCTGGGGGGAAACTAATGAAAAACTGTTTTTT. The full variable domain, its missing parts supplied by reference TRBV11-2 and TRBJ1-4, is EAGVAQSPRYKIIEKRQSVAFWCNPISGHATLYWYQQILGQGPKLLIQFQNNGVVDDSQLPKDRFSAERLKGVDSTLKIQPAKLEDSAVYLCASSLSPWGETNEKLFFGSGTQLSVL.

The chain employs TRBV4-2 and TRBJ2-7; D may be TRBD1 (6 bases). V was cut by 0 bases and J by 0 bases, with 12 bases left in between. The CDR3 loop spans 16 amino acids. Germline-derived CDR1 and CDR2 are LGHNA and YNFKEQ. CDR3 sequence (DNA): TGTGCCAGCAGCCAAGATTACAGGGCCCCCTCCTACGAGCAGTACTTC. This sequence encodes CASSQDYRAPSYEQYF.

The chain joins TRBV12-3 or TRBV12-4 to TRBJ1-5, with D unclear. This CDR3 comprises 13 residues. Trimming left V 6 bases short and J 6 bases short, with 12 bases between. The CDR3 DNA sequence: TGTGCCAGCAGAGAAACCGGGAGTCAGCCCCAGCATTTT. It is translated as CASRETGSQPQHF.

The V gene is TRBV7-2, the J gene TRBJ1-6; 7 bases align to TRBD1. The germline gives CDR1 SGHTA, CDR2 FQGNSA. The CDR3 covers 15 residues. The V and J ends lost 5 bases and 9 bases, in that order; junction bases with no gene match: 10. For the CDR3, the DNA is TGTGCCAGCAGCCCAGGGGGACATAGGGGTTCACCCCTCCACTTT. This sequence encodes CASSPGGHRGSPLHF.

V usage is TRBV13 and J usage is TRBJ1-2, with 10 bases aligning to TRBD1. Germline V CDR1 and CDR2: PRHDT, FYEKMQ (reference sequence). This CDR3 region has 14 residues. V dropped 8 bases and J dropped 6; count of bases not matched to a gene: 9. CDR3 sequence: CASRSTGGGDGYTF. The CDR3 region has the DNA TGTGCCAGCCGGTCGACAGGGGGCGGGGATGGCTACACCTTC.

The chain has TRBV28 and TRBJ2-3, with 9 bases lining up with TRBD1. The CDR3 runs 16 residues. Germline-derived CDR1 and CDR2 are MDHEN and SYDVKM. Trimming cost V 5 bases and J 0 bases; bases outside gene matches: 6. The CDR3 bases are TGTGCCAGCAGTCACGGACAGGGGAAAAGCACAGATACGCAGTATTTT. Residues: CASSHGQGKSTDTQYF.

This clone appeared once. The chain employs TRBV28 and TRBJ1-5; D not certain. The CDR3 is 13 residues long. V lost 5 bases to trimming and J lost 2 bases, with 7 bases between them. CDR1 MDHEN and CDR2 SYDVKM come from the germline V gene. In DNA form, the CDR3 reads TGTGCCAGCAGTCCCCCCGGCAATCAGCCCCAGCATTTT. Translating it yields CASSPPGNQPQHF.

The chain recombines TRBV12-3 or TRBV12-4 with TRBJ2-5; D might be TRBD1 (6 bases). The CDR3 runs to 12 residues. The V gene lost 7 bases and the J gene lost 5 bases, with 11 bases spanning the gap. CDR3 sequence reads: CASMGAGETQYF. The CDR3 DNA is TGTGCCAGCATGGGGGCTGGGGAGACCCAGTACTTC.

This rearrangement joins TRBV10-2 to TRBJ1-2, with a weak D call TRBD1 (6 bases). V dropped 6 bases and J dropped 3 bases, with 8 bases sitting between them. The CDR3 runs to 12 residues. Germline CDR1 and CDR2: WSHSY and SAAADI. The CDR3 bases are TGCGCCAGCAGCGACAGGTACTATGGCTACACCTTC. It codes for CASSDRYYGYTF.

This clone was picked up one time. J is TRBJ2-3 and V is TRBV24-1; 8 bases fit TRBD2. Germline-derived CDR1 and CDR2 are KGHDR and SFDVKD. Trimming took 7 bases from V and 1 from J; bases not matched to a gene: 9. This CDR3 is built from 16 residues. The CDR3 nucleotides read TGTGCCACCAGATTTACCGGGACTAGACGCACAGATACGCAGTATTTT. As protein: CATRFTGTRRTDTQYF.

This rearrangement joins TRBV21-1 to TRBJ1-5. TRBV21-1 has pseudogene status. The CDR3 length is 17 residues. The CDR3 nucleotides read TGTGCCAGCACCTCAGAGGGGAGGAGGAGCGGCAATCAGCCCCAGCATTTT. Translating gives CASTSEGRRSGNQPQHF.

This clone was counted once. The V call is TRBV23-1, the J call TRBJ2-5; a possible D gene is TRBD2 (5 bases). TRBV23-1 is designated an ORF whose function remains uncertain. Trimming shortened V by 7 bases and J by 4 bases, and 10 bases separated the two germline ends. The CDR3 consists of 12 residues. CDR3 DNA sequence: TGCGCCAGCACACGGAGGTCAGAGACCCAGTACTTC. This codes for CASTRRSETQYF.

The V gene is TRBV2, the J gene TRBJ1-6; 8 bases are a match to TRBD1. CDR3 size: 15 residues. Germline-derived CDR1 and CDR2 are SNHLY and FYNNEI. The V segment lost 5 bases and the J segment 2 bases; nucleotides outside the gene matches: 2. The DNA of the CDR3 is TGTGCCAGCAGTTCACAGGGGGCCTATAATTCACCCCTCCACTTT. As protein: CASSSQGAYNSPLHF.

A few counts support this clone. CDR3 bases: TGTGCCACCCAAGCCGGGACACGGAATGAAAAACTGTTTTTT. Translation gives CATQAGTRNEKLFF. The rearrangement joins TRBV19 to TRBJ1-4; weak D call: TRBD1 (6 bases). CDR1 is LNHDA and CDR2 is SQIVND in the germline V gene (reference sequence). The CDR3 spans 14 residues. V was cut by 10 bases and J by 5 bases, with 17 bases left in between.

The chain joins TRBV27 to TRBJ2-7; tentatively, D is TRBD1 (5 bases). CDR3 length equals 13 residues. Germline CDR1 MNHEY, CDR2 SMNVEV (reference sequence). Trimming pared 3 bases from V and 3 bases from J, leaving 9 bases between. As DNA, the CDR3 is TGTGCCAGCAGTTTCCGACAGTTCTACGAGCAGTACTTC. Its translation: CASSFRQFYEQYF.

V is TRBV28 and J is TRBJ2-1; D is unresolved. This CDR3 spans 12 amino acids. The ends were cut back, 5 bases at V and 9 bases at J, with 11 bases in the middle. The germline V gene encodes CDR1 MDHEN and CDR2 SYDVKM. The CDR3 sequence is CASSIRILEQFF. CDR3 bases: TGTGCCAGCAGTATCCGGATTCTTGAGCAGTTCTTC.

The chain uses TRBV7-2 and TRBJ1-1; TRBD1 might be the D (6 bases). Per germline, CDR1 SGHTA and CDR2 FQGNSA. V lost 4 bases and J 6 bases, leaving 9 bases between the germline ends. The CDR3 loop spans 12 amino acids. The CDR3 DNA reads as TGTGCCAGCAGCTGGCAGGGGTCTGAAGCTTTCTTT. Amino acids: CASSWQGSEAFF.

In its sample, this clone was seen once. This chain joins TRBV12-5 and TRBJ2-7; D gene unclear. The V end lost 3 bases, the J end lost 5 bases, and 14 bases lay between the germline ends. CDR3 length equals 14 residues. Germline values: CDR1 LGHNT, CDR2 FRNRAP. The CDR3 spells CASGLGRVVHEQYF. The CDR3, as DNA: TGTGCTAGTGGTTTAGGGCGCGTCGTCCACGAGCAGTACTTC.

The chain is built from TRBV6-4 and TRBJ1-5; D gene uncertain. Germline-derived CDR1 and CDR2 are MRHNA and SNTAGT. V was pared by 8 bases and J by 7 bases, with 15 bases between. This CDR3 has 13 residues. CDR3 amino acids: CASWEIPYQPQHF. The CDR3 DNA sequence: TGTGCCAGCTGGGAAATACCGTACCAGCCCCAGCATTTT.

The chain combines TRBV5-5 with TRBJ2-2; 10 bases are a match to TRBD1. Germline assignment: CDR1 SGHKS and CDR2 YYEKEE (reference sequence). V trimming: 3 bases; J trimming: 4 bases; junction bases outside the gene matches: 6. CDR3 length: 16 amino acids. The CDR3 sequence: CASSSTDRGGTGELFF. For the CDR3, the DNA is TGTGCCAGCAGCTCCACGGACAGGGGGGGCACCGGGGAGCTGTTTTTT.